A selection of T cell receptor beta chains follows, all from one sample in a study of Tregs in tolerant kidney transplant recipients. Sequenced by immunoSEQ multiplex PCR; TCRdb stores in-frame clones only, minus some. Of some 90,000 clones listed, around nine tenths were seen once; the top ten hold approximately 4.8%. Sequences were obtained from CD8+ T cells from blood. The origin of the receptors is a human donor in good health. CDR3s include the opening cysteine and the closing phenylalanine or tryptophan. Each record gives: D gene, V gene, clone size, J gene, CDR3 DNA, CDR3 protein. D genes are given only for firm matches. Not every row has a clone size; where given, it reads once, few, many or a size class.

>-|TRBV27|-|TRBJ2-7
TGTGCCAGCAGTTTAGGTGGGGTCCCCTCCTACGAGCAGTACTTC
CASSLGGVPSYEQYF
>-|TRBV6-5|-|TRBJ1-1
TGTGCCAGCAGTGACCGGGACAACACTGAAGCTTTCTTT
CASSDRDNTEAFF
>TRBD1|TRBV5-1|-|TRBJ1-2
TGCGCCAGCAGTTGGGACAGGGGCAGTGGGTTTTATGGCTACACCTTC
CASSWDRGSGFYGYTF
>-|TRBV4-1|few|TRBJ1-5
TGCGCCAGCAGCCAAAGACCCCTATCGGAGCATTTT
CASSQRPLSEHF
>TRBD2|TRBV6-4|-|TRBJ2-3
TGTGCCAGCAGTGAACTAGCGGGTAGCACAGATACGCAGTATTTT
CASSELAGSTDTQYF
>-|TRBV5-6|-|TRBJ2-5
TGTGCCAGCAGCCTACCGACGGGGAGCCAAGAGACCCAGTACTTC
CASSLPTGSQETQYF
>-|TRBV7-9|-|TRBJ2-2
TGTGCCAGCAGCGCACTCTTTGGCGGGTTGAACACCGGGGAGCTGTTTTTT
CASSALFGGLNTGELFF
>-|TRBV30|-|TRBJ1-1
TGTGCCTGGAGTGTAGGTTTCACTGAAGCTTTCTTT
CAWSVGFTEAFF
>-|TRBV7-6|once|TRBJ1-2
TGTGCCAGCAGCCCATCTACCGGGCCGTCATATTTCTATGGCTACACCTTC
CASSPSTGPSYFYGYTF
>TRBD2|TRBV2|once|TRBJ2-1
TGTGCCAGCGAGACGGGGACTAGCAACAATGAGCAGTTCTTC
CASETGTSNNEQFF
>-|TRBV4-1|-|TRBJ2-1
TGCGCCAGCAGCCAAGAAGGCAACCCGGGCAATGAGCAGTTCTTC
CASSQEGNPGNEQFF
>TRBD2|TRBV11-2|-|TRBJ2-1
TGTGCCAGCAGCTTAGAGAGCTTGATCAGGCGGGAGCGGCGGAATGAGCAGTTCTTC
CASSLESLIRRERRNEQFF
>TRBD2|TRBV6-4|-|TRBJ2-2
TGTGCCAGCAGTGTAGCGGGAGGCACCGGGGAGCTGTTTTTT
CASSVAGGTGELFF
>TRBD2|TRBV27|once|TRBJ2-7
TGTGCCAGCAGTTCGGCCGGGACTAGCCATTACGAGCAGTACTTC
CASSSAGTSHYEQYF
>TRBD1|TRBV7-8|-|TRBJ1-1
TGTGCCAGCAGCTCCAGGGGGGGAGGCACTGAAGCTTTCTTT
CASSSRGGGTEAFF
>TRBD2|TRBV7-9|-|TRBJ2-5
TGTGCCAGCAGCTCCCCTAGCGGGAGTCGAGAGACCCAGTACTTC
CASSSPSGSRETQYF
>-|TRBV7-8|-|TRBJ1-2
TGTGCCAGCAGCTTAGCTGGCCAGTCCTATGGCTACACCTTC
CASSLAGQSYGYTF
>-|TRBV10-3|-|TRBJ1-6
TGTGCCATCAGTGAAGGGGGTTCAAGTTCACCCCTCCACTTT
CAISEGGSSSPLHF
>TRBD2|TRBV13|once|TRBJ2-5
TGTGCCAGCAGCTTTCCCGGGACTAGCGGCGACGAGACCCAGTACTTC
CASSFPGTSGDETQYF
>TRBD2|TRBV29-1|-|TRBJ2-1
TGCAGCGTTGACGGTCGGGAGGGCCGATACAATGAGCAGTTCTTC
CSVDGREGRYNEQFF
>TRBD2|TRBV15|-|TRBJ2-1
TGTGCCACCAGCAGACCTTCTAGCGGGAGCCTCTTCTACAATGAGCAGTTCTTC
CATSRPSSGSLFYNEQFF
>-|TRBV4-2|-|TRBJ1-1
TGTGCCAGCAGCCAGGGACGGCCGAACACTGAAGCTTTCTTT
CASSQGRPNTEAFF
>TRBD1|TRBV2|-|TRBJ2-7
TGTGCCAGCAGTGAACCCGCGACAGGGGCCTACGAGCAGTACTTC
CASSEPATGAYEQYF
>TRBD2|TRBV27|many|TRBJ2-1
TGTGCCAGCAGTTTATTGGGAGGGTCGAACAATGAGCAGTTCTTC
CASSLLGGSNNEQFF
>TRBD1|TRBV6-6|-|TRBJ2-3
TGTGCCAGCAGCCCTAGGGACAGGGAAGATACAGATACGCAGTATTTT
CASSPRDREDTDTQYF
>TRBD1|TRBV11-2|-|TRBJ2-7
TGTGCCAGCAGCTCGTGGACAGGGGGCAACGAGCAGTACTTC
CASSSWTGGNEQYF
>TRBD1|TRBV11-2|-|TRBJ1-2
TGTGCCAGCAGCTGGGAGACAGGGGGAACTGGCTATGGCTACACCTTC
CASSWETGGTGYGYTF
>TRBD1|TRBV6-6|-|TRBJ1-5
TGTGCCAGCAGTTACTCGAACAGGGGTAGCAATCAGCCCCAGCATTTT
CASSYSNRGSNQPQHF